This T cell receptor (beta chain) was sequenced in a study of T cells in Graves' hyperthyroidism and ophthalmopathy. This clonotype was counted many times. For Graves' hyperthyroidism to be stable, ophthalmopathy could not progress within 18 months. Newly diagnosed hyperthyroidism patients aged 18 to 65 years had disease lasting under 2 months. Uncontrolled infection, other autoimmune disease, pregnancy or lactation barred patients from enrollment. Amplified TCR beta CDR3 regions derived from RNA transcripts. The HTBI primer set was used in a first-round RT-PCR of the TCR CDR3. TCRdb reanalysed the multiplex PCR reads using MiXCR and keeps one entry per CDR3 protein. The data hold about 500,000 distinct CDR3 sequences, with 16% observed a single time. The receptor was derived from a woman between 18 and 29 years old with Graves' hyperthyroidism. The sample consisted of blood.

The CDR3 loop is CASSLGEPTGPSSYEQYF. The DNA of the CDR3 is TGCGCCAGCAGCTTGGGGGAACCGACAGGGCCGAGCTCCTACGAGCAGTACTTC. The chain links TRBV5-1 to TRBJ2-7; 7 bases are shared with TRBD1. Germline lookup yields CDR1 SGHRS and CDR2 YFSETQ. The V segment lost 0 bases and the J segment 0 bases; nucleotides outside the gene matches: 12. The CDR3 contains 18 residues. Full variable domain (outside the CDR3, taken from reference TRBV5-1 and TRBJ2-7): KAGVTQTPRYLIKTRGQQVTLSCSPISGHRSVSWYQQTPGQGLQFLFEYFSETQRNKGNFPGRFSGRQFSNSRSEMNVSTLELGDSALYLCASSLGEPTGPSSYEQYFGPGTRLTVT.